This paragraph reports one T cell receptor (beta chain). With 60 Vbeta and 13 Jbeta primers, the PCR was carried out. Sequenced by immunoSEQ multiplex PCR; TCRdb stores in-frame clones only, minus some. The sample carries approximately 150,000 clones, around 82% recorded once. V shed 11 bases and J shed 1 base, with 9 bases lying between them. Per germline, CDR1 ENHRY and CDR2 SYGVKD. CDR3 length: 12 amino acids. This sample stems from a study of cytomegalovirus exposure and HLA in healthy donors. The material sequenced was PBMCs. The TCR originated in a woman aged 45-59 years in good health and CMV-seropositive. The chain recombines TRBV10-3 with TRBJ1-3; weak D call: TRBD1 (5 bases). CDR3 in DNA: TGTGCCTCCCGGGGGTCTGGAAACACCATATATTTT. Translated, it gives CASRGSGNTIYF.